These 11 T cell receptor beta chains were all obtained from the same sample, sequenced in a study of cytomegalovirus exposure and HLA in healthy donors. In the PCR, 60 Vbeta and 13 Jbeta primers were used. Sequencing was performed with immunoSEQ multiplex PCR; in TCRdb, only in-frame clones are kept and a portion is missing. The sample lists under 200,000 clones; around 79% were seen once. Sequenced sample: PBMCs. The source of these receptors is a male donor in good health and CMV-seropositive.

The chain has TRBV28 and TRBJ1-5, with TRBD1 matching over 10 bases. Germline trimming cut 8 bases from V and 0 bases from J; bases unmatched to any gene: 16. The CDR3 covers 19 residues. In germline, CDR1 is MDHEN, CDR2 SYDVKM. The CDR3 reads CASPPGQGTEGYSNQPQHF. The CDR3 DNA follows: TGTGCCAGCCCCCCGGGACAGGGGACGGAGGGGTATAGCAATCAGCCCCAGCATTTT.

The gene calls are TRBV9 and TRBJ2-1; weak D call: TRBD2 (5 bases). This CDR3 has 17 amino acids. Germline V lookup: CDR1 SGDLS, CDR2 YYNGEE. V was shortened by 4 bases and J by 3 bases, with 20 bases between the two germline ends. CDR3 loop: CASSSPARGKNYNEQFF. DNA of the CDR3: TGTGCCAGCAGCTCACCGGCCCGGGGAAAGAACTACAATGAGCAGTTCTTC.

CDR3 in amino acids: CASSIDLLASGSHQTQYF. The CDR3 DNA reads TGTGCCAGTAGTATAGATCTTTTGGCTAGCGGGAGTCATCAGACCCAGTACTTC. The rearrangement uses TRBV19 and TRBJ2-5; 10 bases align to TRBD2. Germline CDR1 LNHDA, CDR2 SQIVND (reference sequence). Unmatched junction bases numbered 13, after V lost 0 bases and J lost 6 bases. CDR3 length: 18 amino acids.

This chain uses TRBV2 with TRBJ2-3; tentative D call: TRBD1 (5 bases). The length of the CDR3 is 16 residues. Per germline, CDR1 SNHLY and CDR2 FYNNEI. V gave up 3 bases and J gave up 3 bases, with 16 bases separating them. CDR3 in DNA: TGTGCCAGCAGTGACACAGGAGTTAGCTGGACAGATACGCAGTATTTT. Translating it yields CASSDTGVSWTDTQYF. The full variable domain, its missing parts supplied by reference TRBV2 and TRBJ2-3, is EPEVTQTPSHQVTQMGQEVILRCVPISNHLYFYWYRQILGQKVEFLVSFYNNEISEKSEIFDDQFSVERPDGSNFTLKIRSTKLEDSAMYFCASSDTGVSWTDTQYFGPGTRLTVL.

V and J are TRBV5-1 and TRBJ1-5; D is unresolved. V was trimmed by 6 bases and J by 5 bases, leaving 6 bases between them. Germline CDR1 reads SGHRS; CDR2 reads YFSETQ. This CDR3 is 11 amino acids long. For the CDR3, the DNA is TGCGCCAGCAAGGACTATCAGCCCCAGCATTTT. This codes for CASKDYQPQHF.

V gene TRBV11-2 combines with J gene TRBJ2-7; 8 bases match TRBD2. Germline V lookup: CDR1 SGHAT, CDR2 FQNNGV. V trimming: 5 bases; J trimming: 6 bases; junction bases outside the gene matches: 6. The CDR3 is made up of 13 amino acids. CDR3 amino acids: CASSPSGSGEQYF. As DNA, the CDR3 is TGTGCCAGCAGCCCCAGCGGGAGTGGCGAGCAGTACTTC.

This clone has a handful of counts. The chain uses TRBV18 and TRBJ1-2; D gene unclear. Looked up from germline, CDR1 is KGHSH and CDR2 is LQKENI. CDR3 length: 15 amino acids. The V and J ends lost 0 bases and 3 bases respectively, with 11 bases between them. The CDR3 bases are TGTGCCAGCTCACCACCGGCAGGTAACGACTATGGCTACACCTTC. Translating it yields CASSPPAGNDYGYTF.

This sequence joins TRBV6-6 and TRBJ1-1; 7 bases line up with TRBD1. CDR1 is MNHNY, CDR2 SVGAGI, per germline (reference sequence). The junction had 4 bases not matched to a gene; V was cut back by 5 bases and J by 1 base. CDR3 length: 14 amino acids. DNA for the CDR3: TGTGCCAGCAGTACGACAGGGACGAACACTGAAGCTTTCTTT. It yields the protein CASSTTGTNTEAFF.

The rearrangement links TRBV5-1 to TRBJ2-5; D is possibly TRBD2 (5 bases). Germline V gene lookup returns CDR1 SGHRS and CDR2 YFSETQ. The CDR3 spans 16 residues. The V gene lost 3 bases and the J gene lost 4 bases, with 19 bases spanning the gap. Written as DNA, the CDR3 is TGCGCCAGCAGCTGGACTCCGACTGCAGGTTCAGAGACCCAGTACTTC. Translated, it gives CASSWTPTAGSETQYF.

This clone was seen a handful of times. This chain joins TRBV6-1 and TRBJ2-2, with TRBD1 identical over 11 bases. The CDR3 has 15 amino acids. CDR1 is MNHNS and CDR2 is SASEGT in the germline V gene. V shed 4 bases, J shed 4 bases, and the junction held 2 bases outside the gene matches. The CDR3 sequence is CASSGDRGSTGELFF. CDR3 DNA: TGTGCCAGCAGTGGGGACAGGGGGAGCACCGGGGAGCTGTTTTTT.

The V gene is TRBV6-5, the J gene TRBJ1-2; 10 bases align to TRBD1. CDR1 and CDR2 (germline): MNHEY, SVGAGI. V was clipped by 5 bases and J by 6 bases; unmatched bases: 6. The CDR3 length is 14 residues. The CDR3 sequence is CASSRQGARDGYTF. The CDR3 bases are TGTGCCAGCAGTCGACAGGGGGCGAGGGATGGCTACACCTTC.